This entry lists 15 T cell receptor beta chains sequenced from one sample in a study of shared clonotypes between healthy human individuals. The table came from immunoSEQ multiplex PCR; TCRdb's copy has only in-frame clones and leaves some out. The repertoire holds 2 million to 2.5 million clones, around 95% seen once, with roughly 0.13% in the top ten. Source material: naive CD4+ T cells sorted from blood. Subset described: CD45RA+ positively selected. These TCRs come from a man younger than 35 in good health.

This clone was seen only once. The chain combines TRBV6-1 with TRBJ2-7; D uncertain. In germline, CDR1 is MNHNS, CDR2 SASEGT. The CDR3 contains 11 residues. Trimming took 5 bases from V and 4 from J, leaving 6 bases between them. Written as DNA, the CDR3 is TGTGCCAGCAGTCCCAAGTACGAGCAGTACTTC. Its translation: CASSPKYEQYF.

This clone has only one observation. V usage is TRBV5-1 and J usage is TRBJ1-5, with D possibly being TRBD1 (5 bases). Trimming cost V 0 bases and J 0 bases, with 10 bases left between them. The CDR3 is 16 residues long. In germline, CDR1 is SGHRS, CDR2 YFSETQ. In DNA form, the CDR3 reads TGCGCCAGCAGCTTGGAGGGGACGTATAGCAATCAGCCCCAGCATTTT. Its translation is CASSLEGTYSNQPQHF.

This clone was found once. V and J are TRBV15 and TRBJ2-3, with D tentatively TRBD1 or TRBD2 (5 bases each). Looked up from germline, CDR1 is LNHNV and CDR2 is YYDKDF (reference sequence). V lost 3 bases to trimming and J lost 1 base, with 14 bases between them. The CDR3 contains 16 residues. The CDR3 loop reads CATSRESGARTDTQYF. The CDR3 coding sequence is TGTGCCACCAGCAGGGAATCCGGGGCCCGCACAGATACGCAGTATTTT.

The J gene is TRBJ2-7, the V gene TRBV6-5, with 7 positions matching TRBD1. The CDR3 totals 15 residues. The V gene end was trimmed by 2 bases and the J gene end by 4 bases; junction bases not matched to a gene: 8. Germline CDR1 MNHEY, CDR2 SVGAGI. For the CDR3, the DNA is TGTGCCAGCAGTTACGCGACAGGGAAGGCTTACGAGCAGTACTTC. This gives the protein CASSYATGKAYEQYF.

The chain is built from TRBV5-5 and TRBJ1-5; 8 bases are shared with TRBD1. The CDR3 totals 15 residues. J lost 4 bases, V lost 0 bases, and 3 bases had no gene match. The germline V gene encodes CDR1 SGHKS and CDR2 YYEKEE (reference sequence). CDR3 protein: CASSLAGTGNQPQHF. The CDR3 bases are TGTGCCAGCAGCTTGGCGGGGACAGGTAATCAGCCCCAGCATTTT. The full variable domain, in which reference TRBV5-5 and TRBJ1-5 provide the parts outside the CDR3, is DAGVTQSPTHLIKTRGQQVTLRCSPISGHKSVSWYQQVLGQGPQFIFQYYEKEERGRGNFPDRFSARQFPNYSSELNVNALLLGDSALYLCASSLAGTGNQPQHFGDGTRLSIL.

The chain carries TRBV5-1 and TRBJ2-5; D may be TRBD1 (6 bases). Germline values: CDR1 SGHRS, CDR2 YFSETQ. V was cut by 4 bases and J by 5 bases, with 15 bases left in between. The CDR3 runs 14 residues. This chain's CDR3 is CASSVEQGRETQYF. DNA of the CDR3: TGCGCCAGCAGCGTAGAACAGGGTCGGGAGACCCAGTACTTC.

Notes on this clone: Its ends do not fully match the called genes, so a read error is possible. The chain joins TRBV5-1 to TRBJ2-7; no firm D call. The CDR3 covers 9 residues. The germline V gene encodes CDR1 SGHRS and CDR2 YFSETQ. The DNA for the CDR3 is TGCGCCAGCAGCTTGGAGGAGCACTTC. Translated, it gives CASSLEEHF.

As to this clone: The sample holds other DNA sequences that translate to the same CDR3. This rearrangement joins TRBV5-1 to TRBJ2-3; maybe TRBD2 (5 bases). Trimming stripped 4 bases from V and 1 base from J, with 13 bases between. CDR3 size: 15 residues. Germline CDR1 is SGHRS and CDR2 is YFSETQ. The CDR3 nucleotides are TGCGCCAGCAGCCCCCCCGGGGTTGGCACAGATACGCAGTATTTT. Translation: CASSPPGVGTDTQYF.

Regarding this clone: The DNA is omitted, as the CDR3 cannot be located on it reliably, and the CDR3 follows TCRdb's listing. The V gene is TRBV6-5, the J gene TRBJ2-1; TRBD2 was called by the table and not checked on the DNA. Ends included, the CDR3 has 16 residues. Germline CDR1 and CDR2: MNHEY and SVGAGI. The CDR3 region is CASSSSSRGRYNEQFF.

The chain uses TRBV2 and TRBJ1-2; the D gene is possibly TRBD1 (5 bases). This CDR3 has 15 residues. Germline V gene sequence: CDR1 SNHLY, CDR2 FYNNEI. V was pared by 8 bases and J by 0 bases, with 16 bases between. Here the CDR3 reads CASRPRSQANYGYTF. The CDR3 nucleotides read TGTGCCAGCCGCCCTCGGTCACAGGCTAACTATGGCTACACCTTC.

This clone has just a few counts. The chain is built from TRBV27 and TRBJ2-5, with D uncertain. The CDR3 has 13 residues. Germline loops: CDR1 MNHEY, CDR2 SMNVEV (reference sequence). V was pared by 0 bases and J by 5 bases, with 7 bases between. CDR3 region: CASSLSSWETQYF. Written as DNA, the CDR3 is TGTGCCAGCAGTTTATCTAGCTGGGAGACCCAGTACTTC.

As to this clone: The identical CDR3 is also encoded by other nucleotide sequences in the sample. The chain carries TRBV11-2 and TRBJ2-7, with D hard to call. The CDR3 extends over 11 amino acids. V shed 5 bases and J shed 4 bases, with 6 bases lying between them. Germline CDR1 SGHAT, CDR2 FQNNGV. CDR3 bases: TGTGCCAGCAGCCCCGCTTACGAGCAGTACTTC. Translation: CASSPAYEQYF. Variable domain in full (rest from reference TRBV11-2 and TRBJ2-7): EAGVAQSPRYKIIEKRQSVAFWCNPISGHATLYWYQQILGQGPKLLIQFQNNGVVDDSQLPKDRFSAERLKGVDSTLKIQPAKLEDSAVYLCASSPAYEQYFGPGTRLTVT.

This chain connects TRBV7-9 to TRBJ2-1; possibly TRBD2 for D (5 bases). The germline V and J ends were trimmed by 5 bases and 7 bases, with 15 bases remaining between them. The CDR3 extends over 14 amino acids. CDR1 is SEHNR and CDR2 is FQNEAQ in the germline V gene (reference sequence). The CDR3 DNA follows: TGTGCCAGCAGCCCAAGACGGGATTTGAATGAGCAGTTCTTC. Its protein product is CASSPRRDLNEQFF.

The chain couples TRBV6-6 to TRBJ1-6, with TRBD1 matching 7 bases. The length of the CDR3 is 14 residues. V was clipped by 5 bases and J by 10 bases; unmatched bases: 8. Germline lookup yields CDR1 MNHNY and CDR2 SVGAGI (reference sequence). CDR3 amino acids: CASSDIGTVSPLHF. Written as DNA, the CDR3 is TGTGCCAGCAGTGATATCGGGACAGTATCACCCCTCCACTTT.

The chain couples TRBV5-4 to TRBJ2-7, with 12 positions matching TRBD2. The germline V gene has CDR1 SGHNT and CDR2 YYREEE (reference sequence). V lost 3 bases to trimming and J lost 5 bases; unmatched junction nucleotides: 3. The CDR3 has 14 residues. CDR3 protein: CASSSLAGGNEQYF. The CDR3 DNA reads as TGTGCCAGCAGCTCCCTAGCGGGAGGGAACGAGCAGTACTTC.